The sequence of this T cell receptor (beta chain) was determined in a study of shared clonotypes between healthy human individuals. The V gene lost 2 bases and the J gene lost 3 bases, with 5 bases spanning the gap. The CDR3 runs to 12 residues. CDR1 and CDR2 from the germline V gene are MNHEY and SVGAGI. Overall study results and limits: Though the depth was large, rarefaction showed that sorted-subset sequencing was incomplete. Generation probabilities were higher for clonotypes shared across all four sorted-subset donors than for unshared ones.

Sequencing used immunoSEQ multiplex PCR; TCRdb keeps in-frame clones, though not all of them. Here the sample spans about 2.4 million clones, more than 80% being singletons. Comment on this clone: Antigen specificity is unknown. The same CDR3 can be traced to other DNA sequences in this sample.

Partitioning of CD4+ cells yielded a CD45RA+ naive subset and a CD45RA-negative memory subset. The receptor was derived from a man aged 18 to 30 in good health. The chain employs TRBV6-5 and TRBJ2-7; D not resolved. Input material: naive CD4+ T cells sorted from blood. Indicated subset: CD45RA+ positively selected. CDR3 in amino acids: CASSYNRYEQYF. The CDR3, as DNA: TGTGCCAGCAGTTACAACCGCTACGAGCAGTACTTC.